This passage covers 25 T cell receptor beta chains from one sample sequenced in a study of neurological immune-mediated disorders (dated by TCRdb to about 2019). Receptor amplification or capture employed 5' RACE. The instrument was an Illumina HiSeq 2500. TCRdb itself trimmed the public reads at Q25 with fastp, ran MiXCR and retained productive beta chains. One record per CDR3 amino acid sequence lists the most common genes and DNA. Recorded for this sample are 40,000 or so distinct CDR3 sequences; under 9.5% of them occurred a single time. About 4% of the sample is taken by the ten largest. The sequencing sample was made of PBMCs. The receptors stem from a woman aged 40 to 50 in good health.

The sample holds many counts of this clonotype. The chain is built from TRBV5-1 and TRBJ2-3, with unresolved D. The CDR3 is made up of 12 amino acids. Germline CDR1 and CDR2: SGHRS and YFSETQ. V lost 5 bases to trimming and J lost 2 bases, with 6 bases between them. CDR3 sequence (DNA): TGCGCCAGCAGATTCCACACAGATACGCAGTATTTT. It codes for CASRFHTDTQYF.

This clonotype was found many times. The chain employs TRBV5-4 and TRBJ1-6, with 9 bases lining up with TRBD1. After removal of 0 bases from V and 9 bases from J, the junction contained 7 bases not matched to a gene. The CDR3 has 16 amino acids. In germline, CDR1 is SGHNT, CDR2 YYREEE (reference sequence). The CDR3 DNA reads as TGTGCCAGCAGCTTGGGGTTACGGGACAGGGCTTCACCCCTCCACTTT. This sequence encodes CASSLGLRDRASPLHF.

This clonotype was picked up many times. CDR3 sequence: CASSPFGLADTGELFF. The CDR3 nucleotides read TGTGCCAGCAGCCCTTTCGGCCTAGCGGACACCGGGGAGCTGTTTTTT. This rearrangement joins TRBV7-3 to TRBJ2-2; 7 nucleotides match TRBD2. Looked up from germline, CDR1 is SGHTA and CDR2 is FQGTGA. CDR3 length: 16 residues. The J segment lost 3 bases and the V segment lost 5 bases, leaving 9 bases of the junction unmatched.

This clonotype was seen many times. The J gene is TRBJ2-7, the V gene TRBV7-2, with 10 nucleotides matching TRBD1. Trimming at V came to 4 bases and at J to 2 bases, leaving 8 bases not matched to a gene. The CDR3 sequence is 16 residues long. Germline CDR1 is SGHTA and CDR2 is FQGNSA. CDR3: CASSSQAGTGAYEQYF. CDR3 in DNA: TGTGCCAGCAGCTCTCAGGCCGGGACAGGGGCCTACGAGCAGTACTTC. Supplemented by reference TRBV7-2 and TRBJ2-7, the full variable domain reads GAGVSQSPSNKVTEKGKDVELRCDPISGHTALYWYRQSLGQGLEFLIYFQGNSAPDKSGLPSDRFSAERTGGSVSTLTIQRTQQEDSAVYLCASSSQAGTGAYEQYFGPGTRLTVT.

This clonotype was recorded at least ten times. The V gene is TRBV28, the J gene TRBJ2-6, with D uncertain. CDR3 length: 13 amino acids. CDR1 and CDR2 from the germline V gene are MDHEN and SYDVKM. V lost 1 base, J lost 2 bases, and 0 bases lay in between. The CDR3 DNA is TGTGCCAGCAGTTTATCTGGGGCCAACGTCCTGACTTTC. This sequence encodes CASSLSGANVLTF.

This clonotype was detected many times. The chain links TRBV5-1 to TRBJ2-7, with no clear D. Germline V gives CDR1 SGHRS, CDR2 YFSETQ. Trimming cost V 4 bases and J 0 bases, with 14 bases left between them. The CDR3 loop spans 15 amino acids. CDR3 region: CASSPGPEASYEQYV. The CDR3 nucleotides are TGCGCCAGCAGCCCCGGACCAGAGGCCTCCTACGAGCAGTACGTC.

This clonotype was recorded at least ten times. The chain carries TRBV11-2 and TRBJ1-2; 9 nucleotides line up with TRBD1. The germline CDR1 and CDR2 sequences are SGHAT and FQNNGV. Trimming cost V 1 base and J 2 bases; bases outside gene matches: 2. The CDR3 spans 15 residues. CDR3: CASSLGGTGNYGYTF. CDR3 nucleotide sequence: TGTGCCAGCAGCTTAGGCGGGACAGGGAACTATGGCTACACCTTC.

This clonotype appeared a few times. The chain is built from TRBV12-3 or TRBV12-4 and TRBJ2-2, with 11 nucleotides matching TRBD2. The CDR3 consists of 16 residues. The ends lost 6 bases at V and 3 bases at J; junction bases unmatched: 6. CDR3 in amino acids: CASRVAGGADTGELFF. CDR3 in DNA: TGTGCCAGCAGAGTAGCGGGGGGGGCGGACACCGGGGAGCTGTTTTTT.

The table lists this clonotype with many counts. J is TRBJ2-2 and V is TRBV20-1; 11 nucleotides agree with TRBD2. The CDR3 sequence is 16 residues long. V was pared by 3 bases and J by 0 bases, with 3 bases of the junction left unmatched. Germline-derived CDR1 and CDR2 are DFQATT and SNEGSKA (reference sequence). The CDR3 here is CSARASGGTNTGELFF. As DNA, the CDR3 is TGCAGTGCTAGGGCTAGCGGGGGGACGAACACCGGGGAGCTGTTTTTT.

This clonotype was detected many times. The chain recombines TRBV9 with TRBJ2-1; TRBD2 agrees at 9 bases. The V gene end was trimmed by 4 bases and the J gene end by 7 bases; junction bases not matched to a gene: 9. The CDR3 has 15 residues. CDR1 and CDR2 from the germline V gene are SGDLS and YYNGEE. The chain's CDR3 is CASSFTWTSANEQFF. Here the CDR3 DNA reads TGTGCCAGCAGCTTCACCTGGACTAGCGCAAATGAGCAGTTCTTC.

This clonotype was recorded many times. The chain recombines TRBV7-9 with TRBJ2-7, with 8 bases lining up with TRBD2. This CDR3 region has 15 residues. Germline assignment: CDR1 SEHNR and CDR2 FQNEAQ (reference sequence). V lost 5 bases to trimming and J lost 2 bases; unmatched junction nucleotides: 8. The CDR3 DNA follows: TGTGCCAGCAGCCTCATAGCGGGAAGAACCTACGAGCAGTACTTC. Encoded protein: CASSLIAGRTYEQYF.

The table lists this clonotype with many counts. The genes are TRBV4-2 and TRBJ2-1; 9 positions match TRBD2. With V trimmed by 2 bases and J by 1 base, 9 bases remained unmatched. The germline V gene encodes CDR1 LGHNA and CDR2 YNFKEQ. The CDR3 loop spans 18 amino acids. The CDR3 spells CASSQRVQRGVSYNEQFF. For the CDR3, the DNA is TGTGCCAGCAGCCAAAGGGTCCAGCGGGGGGTTTCCTACAATGAGCAGTTCTTC.

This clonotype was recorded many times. The CDR3 region is CAARASGLSPELFF. CDR3 sequence (DNA): TGTGCGGCGCGGGCTAGCGGGTTATCGCCGGAGCTGTTTTTT. This rearrangement joins TRBV6-2 or TRBV6-3 to TRBJ2-2; TRBD2 matches 8 bases. The CDR3 length is 14 residues. Germline lookup yields CDR1 MNHEY and CDR2 SVGEGT.

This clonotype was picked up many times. CDR3 nucleotides: TGTGCCAGCAGCCTGGGGGGGGACGACGAGCAGTACGTC. Translated, it gives CASSLGGDDEQYV. The chain combines TRBV27 with TRBJ2-7; 7 nucleotides line up with TRBD2. Germline lookup yields CDR1 MNHEY and CDR2 SMNVEV (reference sequence). V dropped 6 bases and J dropped 5; count of bases not matched to a gene: 7. This CDR3 has 13 amino acids.

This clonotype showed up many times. This CDR3 is CASSLGQGYSGYTF. CDR3 in DNA: TGTGCCAGCAGCTTAGGCCAGGGGTATTCCGGCTACACCTTC. The rearrangement joins TRBV7-9 to TRBJ1-2; perhaps TRBD1 as D (6 bases). The CDR3 runs 14 residues. Germline CDR1 reads SEHNR; CDR2 reads FQNEAQ (reference sequence). Trimming shortened V by 1 base and J by 8 bases, and 14 bases separated the two germline ends.

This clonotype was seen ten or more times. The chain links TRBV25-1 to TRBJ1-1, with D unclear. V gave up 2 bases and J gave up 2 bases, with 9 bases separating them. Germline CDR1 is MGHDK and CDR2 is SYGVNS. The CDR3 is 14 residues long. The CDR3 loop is CASSEPALNTEAFF. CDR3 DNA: TGTGCCAGCAGTGAACCAGCTCTTAACACTGAAGCTTTCTTT.

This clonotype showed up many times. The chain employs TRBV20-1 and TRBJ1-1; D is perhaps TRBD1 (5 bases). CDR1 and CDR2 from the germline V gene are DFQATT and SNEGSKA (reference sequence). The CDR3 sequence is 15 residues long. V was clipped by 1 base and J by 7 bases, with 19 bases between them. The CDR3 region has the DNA TGCAGTGCTAGAGTACTGGGGACGGGTACTAATGAAGCTTTCTTT. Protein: CSARVLGTGTNEAFF.

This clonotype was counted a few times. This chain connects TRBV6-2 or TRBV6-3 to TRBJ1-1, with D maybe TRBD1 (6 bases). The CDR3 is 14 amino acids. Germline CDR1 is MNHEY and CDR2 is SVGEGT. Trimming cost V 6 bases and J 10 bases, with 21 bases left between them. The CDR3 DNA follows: TGTGCCAGCAGCCCCGTGGGGGGGGCGAGATCAGCTTTCTTT. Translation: CASSPVGGARSAFF.

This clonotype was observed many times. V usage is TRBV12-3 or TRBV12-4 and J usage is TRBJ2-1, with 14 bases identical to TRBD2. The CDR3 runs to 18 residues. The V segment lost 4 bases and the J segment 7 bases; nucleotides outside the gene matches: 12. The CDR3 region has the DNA TGTGCCAGCAGTTCGTCTCCGTTAGGACTAGCGGGGGGAAATGAGCAGTTCTTC. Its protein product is CASSSSPLGLAGGNEQFF.

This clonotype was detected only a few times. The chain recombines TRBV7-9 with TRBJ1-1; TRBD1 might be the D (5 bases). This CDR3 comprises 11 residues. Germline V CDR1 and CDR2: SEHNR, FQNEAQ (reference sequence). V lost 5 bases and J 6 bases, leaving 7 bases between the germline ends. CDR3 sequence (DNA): TGTGCCAGCAGCCCGACAGCTGAAGCTTTCTTT. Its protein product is CASSPTAEAFF.

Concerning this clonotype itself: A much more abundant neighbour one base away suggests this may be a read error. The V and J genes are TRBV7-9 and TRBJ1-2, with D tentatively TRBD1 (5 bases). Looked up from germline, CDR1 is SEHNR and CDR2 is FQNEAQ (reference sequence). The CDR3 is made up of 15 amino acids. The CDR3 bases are TGTGCCAGAAGCTTAGGAGGGGAGGGCGCGAGTGGCTACACCTTC. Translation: CARSLGGEGASGYTF.

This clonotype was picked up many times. CDR3 DNA: TGTGCCAGCAGTATGACAGGCTCTGGGGCCAACGTCCTGACTTTC. Encoded protein: CASSMTGSGANVLTF. The rearrangement uses TRBV6-5 and TRBJ2-6, with D maybe TRBD1 (6 bases). Trimming left V 5 bases short and J 0 bases short, with 8 bases between. Germline V gene sequence: CDR1 MNHEY, CDR2 SVGAGI. The CDR3 covers 15 residues.

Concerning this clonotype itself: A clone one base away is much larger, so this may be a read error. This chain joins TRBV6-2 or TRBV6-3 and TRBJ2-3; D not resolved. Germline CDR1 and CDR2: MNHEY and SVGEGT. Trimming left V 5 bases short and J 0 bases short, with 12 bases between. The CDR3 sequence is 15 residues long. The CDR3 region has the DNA TGTGCCAGCAGTCCTAACAGCCGGAGCACAGATACGCAGTATTTT. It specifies CASSPNSRSTDTQYF.

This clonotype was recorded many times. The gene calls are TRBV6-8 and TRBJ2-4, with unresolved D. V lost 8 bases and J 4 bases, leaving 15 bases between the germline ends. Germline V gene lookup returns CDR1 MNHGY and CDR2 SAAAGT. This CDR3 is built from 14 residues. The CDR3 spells CASWTRQEKNIQYF. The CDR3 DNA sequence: TGTGCCAGCTGGACCAGGCAGGAAAAAAACATTCAGTACTTC.

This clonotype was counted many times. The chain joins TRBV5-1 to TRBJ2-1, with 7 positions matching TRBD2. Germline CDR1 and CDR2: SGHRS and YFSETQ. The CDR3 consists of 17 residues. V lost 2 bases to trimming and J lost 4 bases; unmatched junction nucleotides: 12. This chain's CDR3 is CASSLGALAAFYNEQFF. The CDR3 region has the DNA TGCGCCAGCAGCTTAGGGGCCCTAGCGGCTTTTTACAATGAGCAGTTCTTC.